This T cell receptor (beta chain) was retrieved from a study of blood T cell repertoires in COVID-19. Study context: Some COVID-19 samples were acute and others convalescent; all came from the United States, Italy and Spain. The analysed material was cDNA or gDNA that came from T cells, B-cell-depleted T cells, or PBMCs.

In the study's own analysis: Cell counts per sample came from amplifying reference gene primers. Method: immunoSEQ multiplex PCR; TCRdb's copy keeps in-frame clones and lacks some. The DNA gave D and trimming, while V, J and clone size come from that table. The table has around 210,000 clones, about 86% seen once; the top ten hold roughly 0.78%. This CDR3 is built from 14 residues. Trimming removed 8 bases from V and 2 bases from J, with 16 bases in between. In germline, CDR1 is LNHDA, CDR2 SQIVND (reference sequence). The V gene is TRBV19, the J gene TRBJ2-7; D is possibly TRBD1 (6 bases). This receptor was identified in a woman in her 70s with acute or convalescent COVID-19. The sample comprised peripheral blood. The CDR3: CASASVAGAYEQYF. As DNA, the CDR3 is TGTGCCAGTGCGTCGGTGGCAGGGGCCTACGAGCAGTACTTC.